The 20 T cell receptor beta chains given below trace back to one sample, sequenced in a study of regulatory T cells in long-lasting Graves disease. Combining iRepertoire HTBI primers with Arm-PCR of CDR3 regions, the authors built TCR beta libraries. TCRdb analysed the multiplex PCR reads with MiXCR anew, one entry per CDR3 protein. The data contain roughly 500,000 distinct CDR3 sequences, around 12% of them singletons. The time point is: newly diagnosed GD, antithyroid drugs for less than 3 months. PBMC RNA was the source of the TCR library. The same data also contributed to another study, on T cells in Graves' hyperthyroidism and ophthalmopathy.

The material sequenced was peripheral blood mononuclear cells (PBMCs), taken at new diagnosis, from a patient treated with antithyroid drugs. All receptors come from a woman in her 30s with Graves disease.

This clonotype was recorded at least ten times. The chain employs TRBV14 and TRBJ2-1, with 9 nucleotides matching TRBD2. Germline V lookup: CDR1 SGHDN, CDR2 FVKESK. V was pared by 1 base and J by 6 bases, with 10 bases of the junction left unmatched. This CDR3 is built from 17 residues. CDR3 DNA: TGTGCCAGCAGCCAAGCTTTATTAGCGGGAGTGGTCAATGAGCAGTTCTTC. This codes for CASSQALLAGVVNEQFF.

Details on this clonotype: This may stem from a read error, because a much larger clone lies one nucleotide away. The chain recombines TRBV7-9 with TRBJ2-5; D is undetermined. Germline values: CDR1 SEHNR, CDR2 FQNEAQ (reference sequence). The CDR3 loop spans 15 amino acids. The CDR3 protein is CACSLVALRQETQYF. CDR3 DNA: TGTGCCTGCAGCTTAGTCGCGCTGCGACAAGAGACCCAGTACTTC.

V and J are TRBV9 and TRBJ1-1; D is perhaps TRBD1 (5 bases). This CDR3 has 14 residues. Trimming removed 4 bases at V and 11 bases at J, with 21 bases between. Germline values: CDR1 SGDLS, CDR2 YYNGEE. CDR3 loop: CASSRGGAPGGAFF. The DNA for the CDR3 is TGTGCCAGCAGCCGGGGGGGAGCACCGGGAGGGGCTTTCTTT.

This clonotype was seen many times. This sequence joins TRBV19 and TRBJ1-6; D not resolved. Trimming left V 6 bases short and J 6 bases short, with 15 bases between. The CDR3 totals 15 residues. Per the germline V gene, CDR1 is LNHDA and CDR2 is SQIVND (reference sequence). CDR3 DNA: TGTGCCAGTAGCTCTGGGGAGAGACTTAATTCACCCCTCCACTTT. Its translation is CASSSGERLNSPLHF.

This clonotype was found many times. This chain uses TRBV5-5 with TRBJ2-7, with unresolved D. There are 13 residues in the CDR3. Germline CDR1 and CDR2: SGHKS and YYEKEE (reference sequence). Trimming stripped 0 bases from V and 3 bases from J, with 7 bases between. The CDR3 reads CASSLEAVYEQYF. CDR3 nucleotide sequence: TGTGCCAGCAGCTTGGAGGCAGTCTACGAGCAGTACTTC.

The table lists this clonotype with a few counts. This rearrangement joins TRBV6-1 to TRBJ1-3; the D is unclear. Germline values: CDR1 MNHNS, CDR2 SASEGT. V lost 6 bases and J 2 bases, leaving 5 bases between the germline ends. The CDR3 runs 12 residues. CDR3 nucleotides: TGTGCCAGCAGCTCGGCTGGAAACACCATATATTTT. This gives the protein CASSSAGNTIYF.

This clonotype was counted a few times. V and J are TRBV7-8 and TRBJ1-5; the match to TRBD1 covers 7 bases. CDR1 SGHVS and CDR2 FQNEAQ come from the germline V gene. V gave up 3 bases and J gave up 4 bases; unmatched junction bases: 3. The length of the CDR3 is 14 residues. The CDR3 region has the DNA TGTGCCAGCAGCTTTGGACAGGTTAATCAGCCCCAGCATTTT. Translating gives CASSFGQVNQPQHF.

In this sample, this clonotype turned up many times. The V call is TRBV15, the J call TRBJ1-3; no definite D call. Trimming stripped 1 base from V and 0 bases from J, with 16 bases between. CDR3 size: 18 residues. The V gene's germline CDR1 is LNHNV and CDR2 YYDKDF (reference sequence). CDR3: CATSRVAPGRLSGNTIYF. The CDR3 DNA sequence: TGTGCCACCAGCAGAGTAGCCCCTGGACGGCTCTCTGGAAACACCATATATTTT.

This clonotype was found a few times. The chain recombines TRBV4-1 with TRBJ2-1; possibly TRBD1 or TRBD2 for D (5 bases each). Trimming removed 4 bases at V and 7 bases at J, with 29 bases between. This CDR3 is 19 amino acids long. Germline lookup yields CDR1 MGHRA and CDR2 YSYEKL. CDR3 residues: CASSPRPVSLGTRDNEQFF. DNA of the CDR3: TGCGCCAGCAGCCCAAGGCCGGTGAGCCTCGGGACCCGGGATAATGAGCAGTTCTTC.

V and J are TRBV24-1 and TRBJ2-2; D is perhaps TRBD1 (5 bases). CDR1 is KGHDR, CDR2 SFDVKD, per germline. This CDR3 spans 16 amino acids. Trimming shortened V by 3 bases and J by 0 bases, and 10 bases separated the two germline ends. The CDR3 sequence is CATSDQGHTNTGELFF. The CDR3 DNA sequence: TGTGCCACCAGTGATCAAGGACATACGAACACCGGGGAGCTGTTTTTT.

A few counts support this clonotype. This rearrangement joins TRBV19 to TRBJ2-2, with D maybe TRBD2 (6 bases). The length of the CDR3 is 16 residues. Trimming pared 6 bases from V and 4 bases from J, leaving 18 bases between. Germline CDR1 is LNHDA and CDR2 is SQIVND (reference sequence). This CDR3 is CASRGRREVITGELFF. The CDR3 DNA follows: TGTGCCAGTAGGGGGCGGCGGGAAGTAATCACCGGGGAGCTGTTTTTT. Looking up the rest from reference TRBV19 and TRBJ2-2 gives the full variable domain: DGGITQSPKYLFRKEGQNVTLSCEQNLNHDAMYWYRQDPGQGLRLIYYSQIVNDFQKGDIAEGYSVSREKKESFPLTVTSAQKNPTAFYLCASRGRREVITGELFFGEGSRLTVL.

This clonotype appeared many times. This chain links TRBV20-1 with TRBJ2-3, with 10 bases that match TRBD1. This CDR3 is built from 15 residues. Germline-derived CDR1 and CDR2 are DFQATT and SNEGSKA (reference sequence). J was trimmed by 3 bases and V by 1 base; bases with no gene match: 4. The CDR3 region is CSARAAGQGTDTQYF. CDR3 DNA sequence: TGCAGTGCTAGAGCGGCGGGACAGGGGACAGATACGCAGTATTTT.

There are many counts of this clonotype. V usage is TRBV28 and J usage is TRBJ1-6; D unresolved. Germline CDR1 MDHEN, CDR2 SYDVKM. This CDR3 comprises 14 residues. V lost 4 bases, J lost 13 bases, and 17 bases lay in between. This CDR3 is CASSSWQLSRPLHF. The CDR3 DNA reads TGTGCCAGCAGTTCCTGGCAGCTGAGTCGGCCCCTCCACTTT.

This clonotype turned up a few times. This may be a read error, as it is one base from a much larger clone. The chain links TRBV12-3 or TRBV12-4 to TRBJ2-1; 14 bases line up with TRBD2. The CDR3 covers 15 residues. CDR3 coding DNA: TGTGCCAGCAGGCCGGGACTAGCGGGAGACAATGAGCGGTTCTTC. This sequence encodes CASRPGLAGDNERFF.

This clonotype was seen many times. The V gene is TRBV2, the J gene TRBJ1-2; 12 nucleotides line up with TRBD1. Germline CDR1 is SNHLY and CDR2 is FYNNEI. Trimming at V came to 6 bases and at J to 8 bases, leaving 10 bases not matched to a gene. The CDR3 totals 15 residues. CDR3 nucleotides: TGTGCCAGCAGCCAATTGGGACAGGGGGCAACGGGCTACACCTTC. Translation gives CASSQLGQGATGYTF.

This clonotype was counted at least ten times. The rearrangement links TRBV6-6 to TRBJ1-5; no reliable D call. From germline, CDR1 is MNHNY and CDR2 SVGAGI (reference sequence). The ends were cut back, 0 bases at V and 7 bases at J, with 4 bases in the middle. The CDR3 covers 12 residues. The CDR3 nucleotides read TGTGCCAGCAGTTACTCGATCCAGCCCCAGCATTTT. Residues: CASSYSIQPQHF.

A few counts support this clonotype. The genes are TRBV7-3 and TRBJ2-1, with TRBD2 matching 9 bases. V shed 1 base and J 5 bases; nucleotides not matched to a gene: 6. Germline CDR1 is SGHTA and CDR2 is FQGTGA. CDR3 length: 16 residues. The CDR3 nucleotides are TGTGCCAGCAGCTTAAGGCTAGCGGGGTCTAACAATGAGCAGTTCTTC. Translation gives CASSLRLAGSNNEQFF. Supplemented by reference TRBV7-3 and TRBJ2-1, the full variable domain reads GAGVSQTPSNKVTEKGKYVELRCDPISGHTALYWYRQSLGQGPEFLIYFQGTGAADDSGLPNDRFFAVRPEGSVSTLKIQRTERGDSAVYLCASSLRLAGSNNEQFFGPGTRLTVL.

This clonotype was observed many times. The V gene is TRBV18, the J gene TRBJ1-1; a weak D match, TRBD1 (5 bases). The CDR3 is 14 residues long. With 3 bases removed from V and 14 bases from J, the gap between germline ends came to 22 bases. Germline V gene data show CDR1 as KGHSH and CDR2 as LQKENI. The CDR3 sequence: CASSPLVGRLGTFF. CDR3 in DNA: TGTGCCAGCTCACCTCTCGTTGGGCGATTGGGGACCTTCTTT.

This clonotype was found many times. This chain joins TRBV18 and TRBJ1-1; TRBD1 is a possible D gene (5 bases). This CDR3 is 16 amino acids long. V lost 3 bases, J lost 3 bases, and 17 bases lay in between. In germline, CDR1 is KGHSH, CDR2 LQKENI. CDR3 nucleotides: TGTGCCAGCTCACCGACCTCCCGGGGCCCCGACACTGAAGCTTTCTTT. As protein: CASSPTSRGPDTEAFF.

This clonotype was detected many times. The chain carries TRBV20-1 and TRBJ2-5; 8 positions agree with TRBD2. Germline CDR1 is DFQATT and CDR2 is SNEGSKA (reference sequence). The CDR3 runs 13 residues. Trimming at V came to 6 bases and at J to 4 bases, leaving 7 bases not matched to a gene. CDR3 protein: CSAGVTSGETQYF. In DNA, the CDR3 is TGCAGTGCAGGGGTTACTAGCGGAGAGACCCAGTACTTC.